This TCR beta chain was sequenced for a study of cytomegalovirus exposure and HLA in healthy donors. This PCR relied on a set of 60 Vbeta primers and 13 Jbeta primers. How the authors handled the data: A later analysis tallied about 80 million unique TCR beta chains, around 11 million of them shared. Clones were read by immunoSEQ multiplex PCR, and TCRdb kept only the in-frame ones, dropping some. D and trimming were read from the DNA, whereas the V and J calls and clone size are those reported in that table. The repertoire holds some 94,000 clones, about 77% seen once, with roughly 3% in the top ten. The study, taken as a whole, reports: When the data were analyzed later, several of the most significant clusters appeared to be linked to common viral pathogens. An analysis was carried out at a later point. It showed that HLA-associated TCR beta chains were more clonally expanded than equally common non-associated chains.

This CDR3 is built from 15 residues. Trimming removed 3 bases from V and 4 bases from J; junction bases left unmatched: 1. The germline gives CDR1 MRHNA, CDR2 SNTAGT. For this clone: What it binds is not known. Different DNA sequences within this sample yield the same CDR3.

This clonotype was sampled from a man between 40 and 49 years old in good health and CMV-seronegative. The sequenced sample was PBMCs. The rearrangement uses TRBV6-4 and TRBJ2-3; 13 bases are a match to TRBD2. As DNA, the CDR3 is TGTGCCAGCAGTGAACTAGCGGGAGGGCCAGATACGCAGTATTTT. Amino acids: CASSELAGGPDTQYF.